Listed below are T cell receptor beta chains from one sample, sequenced in a study of Graves' ophthalmopathy and Graves' hyperthyroidism. TCRdb independently ran MiXCR on the multiplex PCR reads; one entry per CDR3 protein. This repertoire shows about 660,000 distinct CDR3 sequences, approximately 39% found once; its top ten account for 3% to 4%. The sequencing sample was made of peripheral blood. The receptors stem from an adult man with Graves' ophthalmopathy. The CDR3 runs from the conserved cysteine through the conserved F or W. A D gene is named only where the DNA matches it firmly. Some rows mark clone size as missing; the rest say once, few, many or name a class of expanded clone.

v_gene,abundance,j_gene,d_gene,CDR3aa,CDR3nt
TRBV7-2,-,TRBJ2-5,TRBD2,CASSHPTSGGLVETQYF,TGCGCCAGCAGCCACCCGACTAGCGGGGGCCTTGTGGAGACCCAGTACTTC
TRBV29-1,many,TRBJ1-1,TRBD1,CSVAGQGSTTEAFF,TGCAGCGTTGCTGGACAGGGATCGACCACTGAAGCTTTCTTT
TRBV7-9,-,TRBJ2-7,-,CASSTDEVVYEQYF,TGTGCCAGCAGCACCGACGAGGTTGTGTACGAGCAGTACTTC
TRBV7-9,-,TRBJ2-5,-,CASSHDSRADETQYF,TGTGCCAGCAGCCACGACAGCCGGGCCGATGAGACCCAGTACTTC
TRBV7-8,many,TRBJ1-3,-,CASSSRAGTISGNTIYF,TGTGCCAGCAGCTCGAGGGCCGGGACAATCTCTGGAAACACCATATATTTT
TRBV6-1,few,TRBJ2-7,-,CASSQGYIYEQYF,TGTGCCAGCAGCCAGGGGTATATCTACGAGCAGTACTTC
TRBV29-1,-,TRBJ2-3,-,CSVQPKDTQYF,TGCAGCGTGCAGCCTAAAGATACGCAGTATTTT
TRBV29-1,many,TRBJ1-2,-,CSVVAGPGYTF,TGCAGCGTTGTGGCAGGGCCTGGCTACACCTTC
TRBV12-3/TRBV12-4,-,TRBJ1-4,TRBD1,CASSNAGTGAEKLFF,TGTGCCAGCAGTAACGCCGGGACAGGGGCTGAAAAACTGTTTTTT
TRBV7-9,many,TRBJ1-1,-,CASSPSPMNTEAFF,TGTGCCAGCAGCCCTAGCCCCATGAACACTGAAGCTTTCTTT
TRBV7-8,-,TRBJ2-2,-,CASSLMGWRRTGELFF,TGTGCCAGCAGCTTAATGGGGTGGCGCCGGACCGGGGAGCTGTTTTTT
TRBV10-3,many,TRBJ2-7,TRBD2,CAISGTSGAYEQYF,TGTGCCATCAGTGGGACTAGCGGAGCCTACGAGCAGTACTTC
TRBV7-7,-,TRBJ2-5,-,CASSISQGLETQYF,TGTGCTAGCAGCATTTCCCAGGGGCTTGAGACCCAGTACTTC
TRBV10-3,many,TRBJ1-3,-,CAISDGNTIYF,TGTGCCATCAGTGATGGGAACACCATATATTTT
TRBV6-5,-,TRBJ1-6,-,CAISSLGGGSSYNSPLHF,TGTGCCATCAGTTCCCTCGGAGGGGGGAGCTCCTATAATTCACCCCTCCACTTT
TRBV29-1,-,TRBJ2-7,-,CSLAGGSYEQYF,TGCAGCCTTGCCGGGGGCTCCTACGAGCAGTACTTC
TRBV20-1,few,TRBJ1-2,-,CSASRAALTRGYTF,TGCAGTGCTAGTCGGGCAGCTCTCACTAGAGGCTACACCTTC
TRBV11-2,-,TRBJ1-1,-,CASSLGGGRGTEAFF,TGTGCCAGCAGCTTAGGAGGAGGCAGAGGCACTGAAGCTTTCTTT
TRBV2,many,TRBJ1-2,-,CASSDSGPSYGYTF,TGTGCCAGCAGTGATTCTGGGCCTAGTTATGGCTACACCTTC
TRBV10-3,-,TRBJ2-7,TRBD2,CASSATGGTPYEQYF,TGTGCCAGCAGTGCGACGGGAGGAACCCCCTACGAGCAGTACTTC
TRBV2,many,TRBJ1-5,-,CASSAYRAGQPQHF,TGTGCCAGCAGCGCCTACAGGGCCGGTCAGCCCCAGCATTTT
TRBV19,-,TRBJ1-2,-,CASTSGVYTF,TGTGCCAGTACTAGCGGGGTCTACACCTTC
TRBV14,-,TRBJ2-7,TRBD1,CASSQVGQGIYEQYF,TGTGCCAGCAGCCAGGTGGGACAGGGGATCTACGAGCAGTACTTC
TRBV20-1,many,TRBJ1-2,TRBD1,CSARRGQGLANYGYTF,TGCAGTGCTAGGCGGGGACAGGGGTTAGCTAACTATGGCTACACCTTC
TRBV27,many,TRBJ2-5,TRBD2,CASSYTSGGETQYF,TGTGCCAGCAGTTACACCTCGGGGGGGGAGACCCAGTACTTC
TRBV20-1,many,TRBJ2-5,-,CSAGLATRETQYF,TGCAGTGCTGGATTAGCGACGAGAGAGACCCAGTACTTC
TRBV7-3,few,TRBJ2-7,-,CAWSHIVSTYEQYF,TGTGCCTGGAGCCACATAGTGTCCACCTACGAGCAGTACTTC
TRBV25-1,-,TRBJ2-2,-,CASSPNGASGELFF,TGTGCCAGCAGTCCTAACGGGGCCAGCGGGGAGCTGTTTTTT
TRBV9,-,TRBJ1-1,-,CASSQAGTAVAFF,TGTGCCAGCAGCCAAGCCGGTACCGCGGTCGCTTTCTTT
TRBV7-8,once,TRBJ2-5,TRBD1,CASSREGQTIETQYF,TGTGCCAGCAGCCGCGAGGGACAGACCATAGAGACCCAGTACTTC
TRBV7-8,few,TRBJ2-2,TRBD2,CASSPLAGGNTGELFF,TGTGCCAGCAGCCCCCTAGCGGGGGGGAACACCGGGGAGCTGTTTTTT
TRBV12-3/TRBV12-4,-,TRBJ1-1,-,CASSLEGHNTEAFF,TGTGCCAGCAGTTTGGAGGGACACAACACTGAAGCTTTCTTT
TRBV20-1,many,TRBJ1-5,TRBD1,CSARDQGDQPQHF,TGCAGTGCTAGAGATCAGGGGGATCAGCCCCAGCATTTT
TRBV9,-,TRBJ2-5,-,CASSQGASRETQYF,TGTGCCAGCAGCCAAGGAGCTAGTCGGGAGACCCAGTACTTC
TRBV7-9,many,TRBJ1-3,-,CASSLENTGNTIYF,TGTGCCAGCAGCTTGGAAAATACTGGAAACACCATATATTTT
TRBV20-1,many,TRBJ2-7,TRBD2,CSAREAGSFYEQYF,TGCAGTGCTAGAGAAGCGGGGTCGTTCTACGAGCAGTACTTC
TRBV4-1,many,TRBJ1-5,-,CASSQPDRSNQPQHF,TGCGCCAGCAGCCAACCGGACAGAAGCAATCAGCCCCAGCATTTT
TRBV12-3/TRBV12-4,-,TRBJ1-3,-,CASSLGHLGNTIYF,TGTGCCAGCAGTTTGGGACACCTTGGAAACACCATATATTTT
TRBV20-1,many,TRBJ1-2,-,CSASQAGNYGYTF,TGCAGTGCTAGTCAGGCAGGGAACTATGGCTACACCTTC
TRBV20-1,-,TRBJ1-2,-,CSASIPNRAGYTF,TGCAGTGCTAGTATTCCTAACAGGGCTGGCTACACCTTC
TRBV7-7,many,TRBJ1-1,-,CASSLGEDTEAFF,TGTGCTAGCAGTCTTGGGGAGGACACTGAAGCTTTCTTT
TRBV6-4,few,TRBJ2-2,-,CASRTGFTGELFF,TGTGCCAGCAGGACGGGGTTCACCGGGGAGCTGTTTTTT
TRBV7-9,many,TRBJ1-1,-,CASSAQVEAFF,TGTGCCAGCAGCGCCCAAGTGGAGGCTTTCTTT
TRBV19,few,TRBJ1-4,-,CASKMDKPGEKLFF,TGTGCCAGTAAGATGGACAAGCCAGGGGAAAAACTGTTTTTT